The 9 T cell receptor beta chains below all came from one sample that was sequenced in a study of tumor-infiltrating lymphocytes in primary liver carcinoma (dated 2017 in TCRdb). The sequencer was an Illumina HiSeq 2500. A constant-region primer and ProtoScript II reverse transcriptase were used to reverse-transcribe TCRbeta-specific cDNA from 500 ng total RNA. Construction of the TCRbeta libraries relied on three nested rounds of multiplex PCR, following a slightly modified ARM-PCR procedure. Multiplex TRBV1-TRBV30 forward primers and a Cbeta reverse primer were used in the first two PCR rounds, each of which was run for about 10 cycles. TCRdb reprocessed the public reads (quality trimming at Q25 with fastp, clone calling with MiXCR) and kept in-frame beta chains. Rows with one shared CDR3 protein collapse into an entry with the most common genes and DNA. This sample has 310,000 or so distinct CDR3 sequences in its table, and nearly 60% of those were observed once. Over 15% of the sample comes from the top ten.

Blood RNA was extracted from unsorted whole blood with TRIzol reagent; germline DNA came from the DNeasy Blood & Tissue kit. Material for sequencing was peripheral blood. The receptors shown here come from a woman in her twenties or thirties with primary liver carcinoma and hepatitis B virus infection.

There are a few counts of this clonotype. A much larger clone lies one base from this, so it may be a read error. This chain's CDR3 is CASSVYNEQIF. The CDR3 coding sequence is TGTGCCAGCAGCGTCTACAATGAGCAGATCTTC. J is TRBJ2-1 and V is TRBV11-2, with D unresolved. The CDR3 contains 11 residues. CDR1 and CDR2 (germline): SGHAT, FQNNGV.

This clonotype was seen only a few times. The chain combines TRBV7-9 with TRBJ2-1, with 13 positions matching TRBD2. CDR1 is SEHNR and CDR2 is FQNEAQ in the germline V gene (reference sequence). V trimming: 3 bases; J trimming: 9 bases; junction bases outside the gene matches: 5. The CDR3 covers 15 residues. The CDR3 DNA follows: TGTGCCAGCAGCTTTGGACTAGCGGGAGTTGGTGAGCAGTTCTTC. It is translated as CASSFGLAGVGEQFF.

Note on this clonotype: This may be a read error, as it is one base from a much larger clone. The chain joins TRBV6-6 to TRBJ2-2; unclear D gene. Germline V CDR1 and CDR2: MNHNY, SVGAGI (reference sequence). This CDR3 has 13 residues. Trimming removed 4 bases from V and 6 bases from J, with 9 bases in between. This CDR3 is CASSWARAGELFF. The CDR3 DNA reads TGTGCCAGCAGTTGGGCACGCGCCGGGGAGCTGTTTTTT.

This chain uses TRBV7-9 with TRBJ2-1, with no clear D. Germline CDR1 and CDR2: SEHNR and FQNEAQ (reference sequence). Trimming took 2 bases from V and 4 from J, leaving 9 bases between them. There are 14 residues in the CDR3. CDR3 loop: CASSLMGLYNEQFF. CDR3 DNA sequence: TGTGCCAGCAGCTTAATGGGCCTTTACAATGAGCAGTTCTTC.

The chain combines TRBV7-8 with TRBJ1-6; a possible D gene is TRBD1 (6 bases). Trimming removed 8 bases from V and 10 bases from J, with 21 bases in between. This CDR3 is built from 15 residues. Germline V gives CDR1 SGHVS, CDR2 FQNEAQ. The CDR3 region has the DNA TGTGCCAGCCGCCAATCCCGTGCAGGGGAGTCACCCCTCCACTTT. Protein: CASRQSRAGESPLHF.

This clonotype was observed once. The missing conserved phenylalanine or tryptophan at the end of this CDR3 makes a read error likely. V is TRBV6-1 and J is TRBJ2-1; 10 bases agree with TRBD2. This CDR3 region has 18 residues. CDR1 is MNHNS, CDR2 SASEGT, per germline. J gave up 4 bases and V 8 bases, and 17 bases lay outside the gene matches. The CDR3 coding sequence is TGTGCCAGCGATGGGGGATCATTTTTAGCGGGAGGATACAATGAGCAGTTCTTA. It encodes CASDGGSFLAGGYNEQFL.

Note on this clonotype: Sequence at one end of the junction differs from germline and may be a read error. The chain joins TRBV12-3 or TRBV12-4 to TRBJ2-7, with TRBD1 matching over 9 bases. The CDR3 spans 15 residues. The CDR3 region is CTSKPGQGYSYEQYF. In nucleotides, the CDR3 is TGTACCAGCAAACCGGGACAGGGTTACTCCTACGAGCAGTACTTC.

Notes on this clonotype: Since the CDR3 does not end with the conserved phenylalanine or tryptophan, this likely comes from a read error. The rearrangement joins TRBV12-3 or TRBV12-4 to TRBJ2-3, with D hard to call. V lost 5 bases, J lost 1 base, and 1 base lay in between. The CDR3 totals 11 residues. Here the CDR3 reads CASSRTDTQYI. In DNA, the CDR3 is TGTGCCAGCAGTCGCACAGATACGCAGTATATT.

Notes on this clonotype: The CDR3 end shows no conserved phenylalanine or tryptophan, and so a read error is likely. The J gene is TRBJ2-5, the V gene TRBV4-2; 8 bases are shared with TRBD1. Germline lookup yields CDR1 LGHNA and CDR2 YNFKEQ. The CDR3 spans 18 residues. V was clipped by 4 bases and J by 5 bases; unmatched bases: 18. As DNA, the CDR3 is TGTGCCAGCAGCCCGGAGGGGACAGGAGCCGCCTCGGGGGAGACCCAGTACTCC. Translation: CASSPEGTGAASGETQYS.